This TCR beta chain was sequenced for a study of T cells in Graves' hyperthyroidism and ophthalmopathy (dated by TCRdb to the late 2010s). Background for the entire study: Peripheral blood samples were taken at initial diagnosis, before any treatment was given. A discovery cohort of around 100 patients, roughly 43 with Graves' ophthalmopathy and 55 to 60 with stable Graves' hyperthyroidism, was used to find distinguishing TCR V-J signatures. An independent validation cohort of 18 to 20 hyperthyroidism patients and 15 or so patients who later progressed to ophthalmopathy tested prospective prediction of ophthalmopathy. The approximately 95 discovery patients were divided at random into training and test sets in a 7:3 ratio. The study also compared thyroid tissue and blood T-cell repertoires from a handful of Graves' hyperthyroidism patients. After blood sampling, hyperthyroidism patients were treated with methimazole at a starting dose of 30 mg daily, and ophthalmopathy patients were treated with high-dose intravenous methylprednisolone. The paper describes TCR Vbeta CDR3 sequencing of about 140 peripheral blood samples, made up of about 41 ophthalmopathy patients, approximately 76 hyperthyroidism patients and roughly 17 progressor patients.

Broader findings and caveats from the paper: Sample size was not statistically predetermined, and blinding of investigators to group allocation was not performed. In validation, the model predicted progression to ophthalmopathy a median of 6.5 months before onset, with around 70% sensitivity and around 76% specificity. A 13 V-J signature model separated ophthalmopathy from stable hyperthyroidism, with 87.88% sensitivity and roughly 81% specificity in cross-validation and 80%/75% in testing. Most expanded thyroid clonotypes (frequency above 0.001) were also detected in blood, a finding suggesting that blood repertoires may reflect thyroid immune responses.

The TCR beta CDR3 regions were amplified from RNA transcripts. The first round of RT-PCR for the TCR CDR3 was performed with the HTBI primer set and the Qiagen OneStep RT-PCR kit. Libraries were constructed in a second round of multiplex PCR, after which size selection and purification were carried out. Libraries were sequenced paired-end with 100 bp reads on an Illumina HiSeq2000. The authors processed their data as follows. SOAPnuke was used to process the raw data, throwing out any read that contained adapters or uncalled bases, had a mean Phred below 15, or lacked an exact constant-primer or identifier match. High-quality paired reads were merged with COPE v1.2.5, and unique nucleotide sequences were defined as clonotypes. Clonotypes were aligned to IMGT TRBV, TRBD and TRBJ reference segments using MiTCR v1.1. The analysis included only V-J combinations with a frequency above 0.0001, which together covered 99% to 99.2% of the repertoires. A TCS score was defined as the ratio between F50 (clonal expansion) and ExV (chaos), using BLOSUM62-based TCRdist between CDR3 peptides within each V-J. Welch's t-statistics and random forest reduced approximately 520 V-J features to 13, which were used in a naive Bayes classifier (R e1071). TCRdb's own reprocessing of the public reads used fastp at Q25 and MiXCR and kept productive beta chains. A single entry per CDR3 protein holds the most common genes and DNA from its merged rows. The V and J calls follow TCRdb's processing rather than the paper's. The sample contains some 690,000 distinct CDR3 sequences, 17% of them found a single time. The top ten constitute around a sixth of the sample.

A patient counted as having stable Graves' hyperthyroidism if no progression to ophthalmopathy occurred over 18 months of follow-up. Hyperthyroidism patients were newly diagnosed, had a disease duration of under 2 months, and were aged 18 to 65 years. Exclusion was applied to patients with uncontrolled infections, other autoimmune diseases, pregnancy or lactation. Diagnoses relied on clinical symptoms, serum thyroxine and TRAb, thyroid ultrasound and orbital computed tomography. PBMCs were isolated from about 10 ml of fresh peripheral blood by Ficoll-Paque density gradient centrifugation. Trizol reagent was used to extract total RNA, and RNA quality was then checked on an Agilent 2100 Bioanalyzer. This clonotype was seen more than once but under ten times. No antigen is known for it. Per-nucleotide qualities are absent, and no much larger clonotype sits a single base away. The receptor was isolated from a man aged 50 to 60 with Graves' hyperthyroidism. Sequencing input: blood.

DNA sequence: TGCAGCTCCATTGGGCTAGCGGACCACACCGGGGAGCTGTTTTTT. This codes for CSSIGLADHTGELFF. The chain uses TRBV29-1 and TRBJ2-2; TRBD2 aligns with 7 central bases. Per the germline V gene, SQVTM is the CDR1 and ANQGSEA is the CDR2. CDR3 length: 15 amino acids, cysteine to phenylalanine. The DNA shown is the 45-base CDR3, in frame from base 1. The junction shows trimming of 8 bases on V and 3 bases on J, and the gene matches do not reach 12 bases of it.